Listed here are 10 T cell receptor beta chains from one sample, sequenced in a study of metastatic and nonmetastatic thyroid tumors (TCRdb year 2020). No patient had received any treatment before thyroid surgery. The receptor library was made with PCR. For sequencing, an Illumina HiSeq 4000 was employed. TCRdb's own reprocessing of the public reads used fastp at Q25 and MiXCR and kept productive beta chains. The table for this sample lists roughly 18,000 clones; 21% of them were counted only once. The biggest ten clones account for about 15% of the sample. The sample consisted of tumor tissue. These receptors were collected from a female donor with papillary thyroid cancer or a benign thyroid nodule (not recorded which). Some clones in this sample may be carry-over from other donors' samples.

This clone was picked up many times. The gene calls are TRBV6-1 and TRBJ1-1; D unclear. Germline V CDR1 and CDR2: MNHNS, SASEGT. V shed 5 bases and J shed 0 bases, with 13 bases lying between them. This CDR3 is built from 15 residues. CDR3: CASSYYGILNTEAFF. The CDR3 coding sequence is TGTGCCAGCAGTTATTACGGGATTTTGAACACTGAAGCTTTCTTT.

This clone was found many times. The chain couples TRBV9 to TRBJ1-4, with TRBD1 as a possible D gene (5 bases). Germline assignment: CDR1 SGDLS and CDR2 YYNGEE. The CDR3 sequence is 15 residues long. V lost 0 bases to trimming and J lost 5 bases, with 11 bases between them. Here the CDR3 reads CASSVEAGHNEKLFF. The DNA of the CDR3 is TGTGCCAGCAGCGTAGAAGCAGGGCACAATGAAAAACTGTTTTTT.

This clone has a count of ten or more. The DNA for the CDR3 is TGTGCCACCCAGACTAGCGCCACTTCGGGGGAGCAGTACTTC. This codes for CATQTSATSGEQYF. V gene TRBV5-4 combines with J gene TRBJ2-7; 8 nucleotides agree with TRBD2. The CDR3 runs 14 residues. Germline trimming cut 9 bases from V and 7 bases from J; bases unmatched to any gene: 15. Germline V gives CDR1 SGHNT, CDR2 YYREEE (reference sequence).

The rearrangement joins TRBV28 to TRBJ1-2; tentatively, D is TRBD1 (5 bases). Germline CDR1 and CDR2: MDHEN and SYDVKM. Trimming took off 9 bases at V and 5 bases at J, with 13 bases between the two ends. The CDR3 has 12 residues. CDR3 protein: CASLTEFYGYTF. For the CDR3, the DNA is TGTGCCAGTTTGACAGAATTTTATGGCTACACCTTC.

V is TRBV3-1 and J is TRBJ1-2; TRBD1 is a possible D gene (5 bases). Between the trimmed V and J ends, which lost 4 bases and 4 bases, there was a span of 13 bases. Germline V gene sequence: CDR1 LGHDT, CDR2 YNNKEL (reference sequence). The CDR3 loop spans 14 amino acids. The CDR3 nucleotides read TGTGCCAGCAGCCCCAGAGACAGTTCCTATGGCTACACCTTC. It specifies CASSPRDSSYGYTF.

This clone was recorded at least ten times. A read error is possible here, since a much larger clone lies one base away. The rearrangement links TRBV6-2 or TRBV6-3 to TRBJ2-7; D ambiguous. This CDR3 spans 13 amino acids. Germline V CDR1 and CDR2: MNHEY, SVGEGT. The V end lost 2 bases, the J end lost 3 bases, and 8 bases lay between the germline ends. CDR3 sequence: CASSYPPYYEQYF. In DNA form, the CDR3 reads TGTGCCAGCAGTTACCCGCCATACTACGAGCAGTACTTC.

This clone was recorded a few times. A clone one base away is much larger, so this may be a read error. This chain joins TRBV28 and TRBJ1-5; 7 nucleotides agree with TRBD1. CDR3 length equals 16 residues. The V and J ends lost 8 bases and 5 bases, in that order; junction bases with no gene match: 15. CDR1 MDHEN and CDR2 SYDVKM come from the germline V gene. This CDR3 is CASGGGDRVSYQPQHF. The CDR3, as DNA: TGTGCCAGCGGGGGGGGGGACAGAGTTTCGTATCAGCCCCAGCATTTT.

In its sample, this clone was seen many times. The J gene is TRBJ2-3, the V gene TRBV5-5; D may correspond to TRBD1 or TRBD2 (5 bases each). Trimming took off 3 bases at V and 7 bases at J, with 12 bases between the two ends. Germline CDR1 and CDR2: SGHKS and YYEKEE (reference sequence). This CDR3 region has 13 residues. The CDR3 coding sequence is TGTGCCAGCAGCTCCGGGACGATTAATACGCAGTATTTT. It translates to CASSSGTINTQYF.

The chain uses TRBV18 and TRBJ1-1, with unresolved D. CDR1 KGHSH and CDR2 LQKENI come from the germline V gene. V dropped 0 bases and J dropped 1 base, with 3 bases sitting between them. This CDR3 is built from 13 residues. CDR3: CASSPPGNTEAFF. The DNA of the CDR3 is TGTGCCAGCTCACCACCGGGGAACACTGAAGCTTTCTTT.

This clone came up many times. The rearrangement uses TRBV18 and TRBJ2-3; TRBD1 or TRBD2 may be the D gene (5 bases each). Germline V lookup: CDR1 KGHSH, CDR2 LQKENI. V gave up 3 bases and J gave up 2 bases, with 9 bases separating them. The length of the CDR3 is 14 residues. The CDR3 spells CASSPSGPTDTQYF. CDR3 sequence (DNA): TGTGCCAGCTCACCTTCGGGGCCCACAGATACGCAGTATTTT.